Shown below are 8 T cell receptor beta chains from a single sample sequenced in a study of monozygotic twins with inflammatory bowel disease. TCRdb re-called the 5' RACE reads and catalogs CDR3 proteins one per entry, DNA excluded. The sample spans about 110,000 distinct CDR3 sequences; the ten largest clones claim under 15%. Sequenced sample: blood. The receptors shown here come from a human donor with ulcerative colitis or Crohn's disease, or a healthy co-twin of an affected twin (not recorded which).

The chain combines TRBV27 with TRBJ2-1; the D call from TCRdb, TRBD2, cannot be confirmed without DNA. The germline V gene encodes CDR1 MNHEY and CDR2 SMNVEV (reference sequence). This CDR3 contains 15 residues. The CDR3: CASGPLSGTGNEQFF.

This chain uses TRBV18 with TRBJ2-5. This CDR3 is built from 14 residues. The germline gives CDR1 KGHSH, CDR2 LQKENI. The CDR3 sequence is CASSPLDRKETQYF.

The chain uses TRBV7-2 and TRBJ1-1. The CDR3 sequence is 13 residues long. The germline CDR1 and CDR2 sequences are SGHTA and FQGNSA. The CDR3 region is CASSSDWNTEAFF.

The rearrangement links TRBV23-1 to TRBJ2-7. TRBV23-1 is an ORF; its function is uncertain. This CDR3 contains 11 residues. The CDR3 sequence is CASSQATEQYF.

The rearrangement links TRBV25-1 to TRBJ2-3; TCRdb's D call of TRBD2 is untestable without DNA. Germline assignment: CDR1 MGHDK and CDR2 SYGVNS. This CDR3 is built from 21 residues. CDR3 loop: CASSEFLFLSGLAGLTDTQYF.

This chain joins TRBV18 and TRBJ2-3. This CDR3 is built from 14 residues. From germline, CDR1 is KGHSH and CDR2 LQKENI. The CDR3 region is CASSPAKSTDTQYF.

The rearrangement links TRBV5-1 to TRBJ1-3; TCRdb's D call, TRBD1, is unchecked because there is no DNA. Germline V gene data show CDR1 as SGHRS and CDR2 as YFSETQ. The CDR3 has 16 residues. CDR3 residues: CASSLGTGDAGNTIYF.

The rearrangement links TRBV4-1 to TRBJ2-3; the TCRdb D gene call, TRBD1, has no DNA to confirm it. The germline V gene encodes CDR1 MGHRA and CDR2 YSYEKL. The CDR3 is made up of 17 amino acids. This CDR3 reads CASSQRLVGGRTDTQYF.